These 18 T cell receptor beta chains were all obtained from the same sample, sequenced in a study of early T cells in non-severe SARS-CoV-2 infection. TCRdb independently ran MiXCR on the 5' RACE reads; one entry per CDR3 protein. The sample carries over 50,000 distinct CDR3 sequences, over 7% recorded once. Sequencing was carried out using whole blood. The receptors here all came from an adult who was a healthcare worker with PCR-confirmed SARS-CoV-2 infection or an uninfected control (not recorded which).

The sample holds many counts of this clonotype. This chain uses TRBV29-1 with TRBJ1-2; D is ambiguous. CDR1 and CDR2 from the germline V gene are SQVTM and ANQGSEA. The CDR3 totals 11 residues. V lost 6 bases, J lost 5 bases, and 10 bases lay in between. This chain's CDR3 is CSVGYQYGYTF. The CDR3 DNA reads TGCAGCGTGGGATATCAGTATGGCTACACCTTC.

V gene TRBV2 combines with J gene TRBJ2-1; 8 positions match TRBD1. The V segment lost 5 bases and the J segment 2 bases; nucleotides outside the gene matches: 5. The CDR3 is 15 amino acids. Germline CDR1 and CDR2: SNHLY and FYNNEI. CDR3 in amino acids: CASSPSTGAYNEQFF. The CDR3 DNA is TGTGCCAGCAGTCCCTCGACAGGGGCCTACAATGAGCAGTTCTTC.

V gene TRBV5-1 combines with J gene TRBJ2-3; 12 bases map to TRBD2. This CDR3 is 15 amino acids long. Germline CDR1 reads SGHRS; CDR2 reads YFSETQ. J was trimmed by 4 bases and V by 5 bases; bases with no gene match: 5. The CDR3 nucleotides read TGCGCCAGCAGACCTAGCGGGGGGGCCTCAGATACGCAGTATTTT. Translation gives CASRPSGGASDTQYF.

This clonotype was observed at least ten times. CDR3 amino acids: CASNPSGGAGEQFF. As DNA, the CDR3 is TGTGCCAGCAACCCTAGCGGGGGGGCGGGGGAGCAGTTCTTC. The genes are TRBV7-8 and TRBJ2-1, with TRBD2 identical over 12 bases. V dropped 7 bases and J dropped 10; count of bases not matched to a gene: 8. This CDR3 has 14 residues. Germline V gives CDR1 SGHVS, CDR2 FQNEAQ.

This chain connects TRBV7-6 to TRBJ2-2, with 11 positions matching TRBD2. This CDR3 comprises 19 residues. Per the germline V gene, CDR1 is SGHVS and CDR2 is FNYEAQ. V lost 4 bases and J lost 2; bases outside the gene matches: 12. Here the CDR3 DNA reads TGTGCCAGCAGCTCTACCCTGAGACTAGCGGGGATTAACACCGGGGAGCTGTTTTTT. Translation: CASSSTLRLAGINTGELFF.

This clonotype was seen a few times. The chain joins TRBV7-6 to TRBJ2-2, with 7 positions matching TRBD2. Trimming cost V 1 base and J 5 bases; bases outside gene matches: 4. Germline V gene lookup returns CDR1 SGHVS and CDR2 FNYEAQ. This CDR3 is built from 15 residues. CDR3 bases: TGTGCCAGCAGCTTAGAGGGAGGGAAAACCGGGGAGCTGTTTTTT. Translated, it gives CASSLEGGKTGELFF.

The chain couples TRBV30 to TRBJ2-7, with no clear D. Germline lookup yields CDR1 GTSNPN and CDR2 SVGIG (reference sequence). This CDR3 has 11 amino acids. Trimming cost V 2 bases and J 7 bases, with 9 bases left between them. The CDR3 coding sequence is TGTGCCTGGAGTTCAACTACGGAGCAGTACTTC. Translated, it gives CAWSSTTEQYF.

This clonotype showed up many times. V usage is TRBV10-1 and J usage is TRBJ1-6; D unresolved. Per germline, CDR1 WNHNN and CDR2 SYGVQD (reference sequence). V was pared by 4 bases and J by 8 bases, with 9 bases between. The CDR3 spans 13 residues. CDR3 coding DNA: TGCGCCAGCAGTGCCGACTGGGATTCACCCCTCCACTTT. Protein product: CASSADWDSPLHF.

This clonotype was seen ten or more times. J is TRBJ2-2 and V is TRBV11-2, with D possibly matching TRBD1 (6 bases). Trimming left V 4 bases short and J 4 bases short, with 10 bases between. The length of the CDR3 is 14 residues. Germline assignment: CDR1 SGHAT and CDR2 FQNNGV. As DNA, the CDR3 is TGTGCCAGCAGCTCCCGGACAGCCACCGGGGAGCTGTTTTTT. Its translation is CASSSRTATGELFF.

This clonotype was picked up one time. Likely a read error: the CDR3 ends without its conserved phenylalanine or tryptophan. The chain is built from TRBV9 and TRBJ2-3; D perhaps matches TRBD1 (6 bases). Germline V gene data show CDR1 as SGDLS and CDR2 as YYNGEE. CDR3 length equals 14 residues. Trimming removed 6 bases at V and 1 base at J, with 12 bases between. The CDR3 here is CASNRARGTDTQYS. CDR3 bases: TGTGCCAGCAACAGGGCGCGGGGCACAGATACGCAGTATTCT.

V usage is TRBV18 and J usage is TRBJ2-3, with D perhaps TRBD1 or TRBD2 (5 bases each). Germline V gene sequence: CDR1 KGHSH, CDR2 LQKENI. The CDR3 consists of 13 residues. With 6 bases removed from V and 4 bases from J, the gap between germline ends came to 11 bases. The CDR3 here is CASSLRDPDTQYF. The DNA for the CDR3 is TGTGCCAGCTCCCTTAGGGACCCAGATACGCAGTATTTT.

This clonotype appeared many times. The V and J genes are TRBV6-5 and TRBJ2-1; 8 nucleotides align to TRBD2. The CDR3 runs 16 residues. V trimming: 5 bases; J trimming: 6 bases; junction bases outside the gene matches: 12. Germline loops: CDR1 MNHEY, CDR2 SVGAGI. The chain's CDR3 is CASSQISGNPINEQFF. In DNA, the CDR3 is TGTGCCAGCAGTCAAATTAGCGGGAACCCGATCAATGAGCAGTTCTTC.

This clonotype was counted ten times or more. The chain links TRBV27 to TRBJ1-1; TRBD1 aligns across 10 bases. The CDR3 has 17 residues. Germline V CDR1 and CDR2: MNHEY, SMNVEV (reference sequence). Losses at the gene ends were 7 bases for V and 3 bases for J; bases not matched to a gene: 14. The CDR3 loop reads CASKTGTGVYEDTEAFF. The CDR3 DNA reads TGTGCCAGCAAAACCGGGACAGGGGTATATGAGGACACTGAAGCTTTCTTT.

J is TRBJ2-5 and V is TRBV29-1; D is ambiguous. V lost 0 bases, J lost 7 bases, and 12 bases lay in between. Germline CDR1 is SQVTM and CDR2 is ANQGSEA. CDR3 length equals 13 residues. The CDR3 region is CSVEDPPAWTQYF. CDR3 nucleotide sequence: TGCAGCGTTGAAGATCCCCCAGCTTGGACCCAGTACTTC.

A few counts support this clonotype. This sequence joins TRBV29-1 and TRBJ2-1, with a tentative D call TRBD1 (5 bases). This CDR3 comprises 12 residues. CDR1 SQVTM and CDR2 ANQGSEA come from the germline V gene. Trimming took 7 bases from V and 9 from J, leaving 16 bases between them. DNA of the CDR3: TGCAGCGCTGTACCACAGGCTGGTGAGCAGTTCTTC. It codes for CSAVPQAGEQFF.

The chain employs TRBV20-1 and TRBJ2-7; 11 positions match TRBD2. The V segment lost 6 bases and the J segment 4 bases; nucleotides outside the gene matches: 11. The CDR3 runs to 15 residues. Looked up from germline, CDR1 is DFQATT and CDR2 is SNEGSKA (reference sequence). CDR3 protein: CSAKKIGTSGYEQYF. The CDR3, as DNA: TGCAGTGCCAAAAAAATAGGGACTAGCGGATACGAGCAGTACTTC.

This clonotype was counted many times. This sequence joins TRBV9 and TRBJ2-7; TRBD1 aligns across 12 bases. Germline V gene sequence: CDR1 SGDLS, CDR2 YYNGEE. J lost 5 bases, V lost 3 bases, and 3 bases had no gene match. This CDR3 comprises 14 residues. CDR3 amino acids: CASSEGQGANEQYF. The CDR3 DNA follows: TGTGCCAGCAGCGAGGGACAGGGGGCCAACGAGCAGTACTTC.

V is TRBV3-1 and J is TRBJ2-7, with TRBD2 as a possible D gene (5 bases). In germline, CDR1 is LGHDT, CDR2 YNNKEL (reference sequence). This CDR3 region has 13 residues. V dropped 6 bases and J dropped 1 base, with 10 bases sitting between them. The CDR3 DNA sequence: TGTGCCAGCAGACCTACTAGTTCCTACGAGCAGTACTTC. Translating gives CASRPTSSYEQYF.